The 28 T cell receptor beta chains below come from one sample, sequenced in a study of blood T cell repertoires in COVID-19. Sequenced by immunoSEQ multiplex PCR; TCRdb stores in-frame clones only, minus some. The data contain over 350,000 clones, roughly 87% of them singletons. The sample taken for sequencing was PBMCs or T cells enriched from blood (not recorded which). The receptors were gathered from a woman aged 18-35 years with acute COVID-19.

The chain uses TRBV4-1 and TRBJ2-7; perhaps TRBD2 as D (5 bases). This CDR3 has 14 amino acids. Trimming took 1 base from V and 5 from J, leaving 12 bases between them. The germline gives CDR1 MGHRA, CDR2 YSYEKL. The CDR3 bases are TGCGCCAGCAGCCAAGTCCCCCCTAGCCACGAGCAGTACTTC. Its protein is CASSQVPPSHEQYF.

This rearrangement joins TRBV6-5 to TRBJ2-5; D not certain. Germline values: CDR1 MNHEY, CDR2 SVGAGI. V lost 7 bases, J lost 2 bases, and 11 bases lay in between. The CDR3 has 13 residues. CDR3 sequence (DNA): TGTGCCAGCACCTCCTCGGAGCAAGAGACCCAGTACTTC. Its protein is CASTSSEQETQYF.

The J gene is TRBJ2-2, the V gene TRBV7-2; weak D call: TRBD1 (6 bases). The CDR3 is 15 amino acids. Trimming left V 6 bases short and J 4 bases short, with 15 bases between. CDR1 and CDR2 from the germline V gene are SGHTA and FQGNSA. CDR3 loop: CASSKQGRVTGELFF. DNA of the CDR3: TGTGCCAGCAGTAAACAGGGCCGGGTCACCGGGGAGCTGTTTTTT.

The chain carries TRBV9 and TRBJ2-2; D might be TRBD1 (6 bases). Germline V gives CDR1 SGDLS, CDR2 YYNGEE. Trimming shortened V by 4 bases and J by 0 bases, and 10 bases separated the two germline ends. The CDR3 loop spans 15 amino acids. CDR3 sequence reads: CASSPRDTNTGELFF. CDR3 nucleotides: TGTGCCAGCAGCCCACGGGACACGAACACCGGGGAGCTGTTTTTT.

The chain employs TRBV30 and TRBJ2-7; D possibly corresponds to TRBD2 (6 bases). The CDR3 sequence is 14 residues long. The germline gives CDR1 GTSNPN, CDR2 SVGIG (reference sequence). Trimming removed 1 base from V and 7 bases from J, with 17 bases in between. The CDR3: CAWSGGGWMGEQYF. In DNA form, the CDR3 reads TGTGCCTGGAGTGGTGGGGGGTGGATGGGAGAGCAGTACTTC.

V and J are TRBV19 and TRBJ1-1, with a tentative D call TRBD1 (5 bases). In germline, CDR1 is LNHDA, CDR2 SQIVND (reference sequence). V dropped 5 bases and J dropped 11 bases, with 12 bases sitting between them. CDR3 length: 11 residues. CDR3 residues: CASSLGLSAFF. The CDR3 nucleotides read TGTGCCAGTAGTCTGGGACTCTCGGCTTTCTTT. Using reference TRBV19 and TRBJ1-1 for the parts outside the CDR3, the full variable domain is DGGITQSPKYLFRKEGQNVTLSCEQNLNHDAMYWYRQDPGQGLRLIYYSQIVNDFQKGDIAEGYSVSREKKESFPLTVTSAQKNPTAFYLCASSLGLSAFFGQGTRLTVV.

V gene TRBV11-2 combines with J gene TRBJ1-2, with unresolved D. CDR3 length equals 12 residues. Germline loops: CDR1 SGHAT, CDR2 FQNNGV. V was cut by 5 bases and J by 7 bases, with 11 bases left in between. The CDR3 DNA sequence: TGTGCCAGCAGCCCAGGTTCGGTTGGCTACACCTTC. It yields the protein CASSPGSVGYTF.

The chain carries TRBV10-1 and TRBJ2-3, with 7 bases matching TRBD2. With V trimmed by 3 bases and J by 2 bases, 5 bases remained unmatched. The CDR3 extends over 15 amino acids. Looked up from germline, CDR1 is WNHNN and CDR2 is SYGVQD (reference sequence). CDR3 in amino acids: CASSEAGGYTDTQYF. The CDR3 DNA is TGCGCCAGCAGTGAAGCCGGGGGGTACACAGATACGCAGTATTTT.

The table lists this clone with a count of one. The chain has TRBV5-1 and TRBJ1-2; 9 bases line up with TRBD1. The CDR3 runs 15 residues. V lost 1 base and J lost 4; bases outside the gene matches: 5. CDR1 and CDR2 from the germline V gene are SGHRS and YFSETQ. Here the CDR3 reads CASSLSPGQGYGYTF. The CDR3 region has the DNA TGCGCCAGCAGCTTGTCCCCGGGACAGGGCTATGGCTACACCTTC.

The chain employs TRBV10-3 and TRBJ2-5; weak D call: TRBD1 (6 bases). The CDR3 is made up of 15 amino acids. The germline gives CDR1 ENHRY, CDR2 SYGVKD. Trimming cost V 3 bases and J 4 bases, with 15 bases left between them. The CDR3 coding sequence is TGTGCCATCAGTGATGGGGACATTCTCTTAGAGACCCAGTACTTC. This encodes CAISDGDILLETQYF.

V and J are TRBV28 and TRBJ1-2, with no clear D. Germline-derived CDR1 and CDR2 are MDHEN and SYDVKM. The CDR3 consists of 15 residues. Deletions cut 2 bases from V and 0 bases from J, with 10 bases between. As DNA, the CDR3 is TGTGCCAGCAGTTTACCCGACAAAGCTAACTATGGCTACACCTTC. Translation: CASSLPDKANYGYTF.

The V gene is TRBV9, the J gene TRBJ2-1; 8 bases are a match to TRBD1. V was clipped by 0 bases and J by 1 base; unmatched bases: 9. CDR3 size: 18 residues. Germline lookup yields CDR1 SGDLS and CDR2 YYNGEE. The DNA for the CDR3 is TGTGCCAGCAGCGTAGGCAGGGGGCTGGCCCATTCCTACAATGAGCAGTTCTTC. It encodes CASSVGRGLAHSYNEQFF.

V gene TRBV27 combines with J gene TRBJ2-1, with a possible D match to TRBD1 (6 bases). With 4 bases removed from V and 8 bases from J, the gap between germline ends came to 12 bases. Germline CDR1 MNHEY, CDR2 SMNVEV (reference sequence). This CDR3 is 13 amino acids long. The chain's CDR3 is CASSYMTGYEQFF. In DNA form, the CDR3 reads TGTGCCAGCAGTTACATGACAGGCTATGAGCAGTTCTTC.

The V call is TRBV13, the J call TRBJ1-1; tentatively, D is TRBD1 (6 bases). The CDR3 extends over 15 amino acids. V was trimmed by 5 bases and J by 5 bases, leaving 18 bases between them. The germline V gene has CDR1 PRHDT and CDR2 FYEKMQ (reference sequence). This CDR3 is CASSAPGTRETEAFF. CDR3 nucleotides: TGTGCCAGCAGCGCTCCCGGGACACGCGAAACTGAAGCTTTCTTT.

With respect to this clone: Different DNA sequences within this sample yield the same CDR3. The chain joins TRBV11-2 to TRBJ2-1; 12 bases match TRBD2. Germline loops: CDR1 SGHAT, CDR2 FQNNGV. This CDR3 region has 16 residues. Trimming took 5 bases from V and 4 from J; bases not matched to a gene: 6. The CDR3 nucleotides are TGTGCCAGCAGCCCCCGACTAGCGGGAGTGTACAATGAGCAGTTCTTC. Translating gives CASSPRLAGVYNEQFF.

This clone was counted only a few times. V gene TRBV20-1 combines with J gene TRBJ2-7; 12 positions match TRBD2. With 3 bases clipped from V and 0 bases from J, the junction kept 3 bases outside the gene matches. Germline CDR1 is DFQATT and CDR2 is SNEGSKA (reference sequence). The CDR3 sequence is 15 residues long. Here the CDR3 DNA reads TGCAGTGCTAGTAAACTAGCGGGGGGCTCCTACGAGCAGTACTTC. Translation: CSASKLAGGSYEQYF.

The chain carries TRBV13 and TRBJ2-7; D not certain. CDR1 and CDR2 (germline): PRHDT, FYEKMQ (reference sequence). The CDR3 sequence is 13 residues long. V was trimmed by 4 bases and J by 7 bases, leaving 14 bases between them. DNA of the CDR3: TGTGCCAGCAGCTCCTTAAAGGCGCGGGAGCAGTACTTC. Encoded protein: CASSSLKAREQYF.

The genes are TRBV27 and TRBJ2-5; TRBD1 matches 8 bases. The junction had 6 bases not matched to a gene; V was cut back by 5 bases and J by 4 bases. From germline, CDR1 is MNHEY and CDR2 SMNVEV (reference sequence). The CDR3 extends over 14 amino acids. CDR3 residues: CASSRAGGAETQYF. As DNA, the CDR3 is TGTGCCAGCAGTCGGGCAGGGGGCGCAGAGACCCAGTACTTC.

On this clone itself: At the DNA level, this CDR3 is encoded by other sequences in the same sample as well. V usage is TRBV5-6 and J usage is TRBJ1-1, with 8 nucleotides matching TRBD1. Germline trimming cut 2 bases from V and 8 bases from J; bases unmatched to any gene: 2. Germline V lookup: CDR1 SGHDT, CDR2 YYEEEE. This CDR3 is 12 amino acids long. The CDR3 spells CASSLGTGEAFF. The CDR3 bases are TGTGCCAGCAGCTTAGGGACAGGAGAAGCTTTCTTT.

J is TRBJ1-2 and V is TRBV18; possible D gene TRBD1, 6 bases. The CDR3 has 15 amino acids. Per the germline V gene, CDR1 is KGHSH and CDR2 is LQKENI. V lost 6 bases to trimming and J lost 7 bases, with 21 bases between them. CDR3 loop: CASSPQEGGRLGYTF. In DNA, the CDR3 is TGTGCCAGCTCCCCTCAGGAGGGGGGGCGCCTTGGCTACACCTTC.

The CDR3 DNA reads TGTGCCAGCAGTGAAGGACAGGGCCTCTCTGGGGCCAACGTCCTGACTTTC. It codes for CASSEGQGLSGANVLTF. This chain links TRBV2 with TRBJ2-6; TRBD1 agrees at 7 bases. The V gene's germline CDR1 is SNHLY and CDR2 FYNNEI. V was pared by 1 base and J by 0 bases, with 3 bases of the junction left unmatched. The CDR3 runs 17 residues.

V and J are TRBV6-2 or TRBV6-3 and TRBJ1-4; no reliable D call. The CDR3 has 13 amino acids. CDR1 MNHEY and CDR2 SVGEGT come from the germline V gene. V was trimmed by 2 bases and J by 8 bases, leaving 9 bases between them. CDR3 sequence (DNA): TGTGCCAGCAGTTACGTGAGGCGAGAAAAACTGTTTTTT. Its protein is CASSYVRREKLFF.

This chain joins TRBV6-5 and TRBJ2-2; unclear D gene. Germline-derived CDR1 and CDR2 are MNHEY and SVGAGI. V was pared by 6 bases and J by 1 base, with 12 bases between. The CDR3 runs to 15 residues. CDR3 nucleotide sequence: TGTGCCAGCAGGGTCGCTAGTGGGAACACCGGGGAGCTGTTTTTT. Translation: CASRVASGNTGELFF.

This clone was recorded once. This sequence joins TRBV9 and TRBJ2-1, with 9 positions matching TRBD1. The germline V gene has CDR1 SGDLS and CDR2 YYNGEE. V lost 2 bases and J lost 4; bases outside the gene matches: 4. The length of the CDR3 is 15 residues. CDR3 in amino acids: CASSVDRGGYNEQFF. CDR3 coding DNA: TGTGCCAGCAGCGTGGACAGGGGAGGTTACAATGAGCAGTTCTTC.

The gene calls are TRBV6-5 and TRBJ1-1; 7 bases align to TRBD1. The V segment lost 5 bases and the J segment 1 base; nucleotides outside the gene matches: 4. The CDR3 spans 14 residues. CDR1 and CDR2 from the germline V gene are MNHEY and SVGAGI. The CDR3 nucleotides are TGTGCCAGCAGTCGGACAGGAGCGAACACTGAAGCTTTCTTT. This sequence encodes CASSRTGANTEAFF.

This CDR3 reads CSVLKGDYEQYF. DNA of the CDR3: TGCAGCGTCCTAAAGGGGGACTACGAGCAGTACTTC. V usage is TRBV29-1 and J usage is TRBJ2-7, with D possibly matching TRBD1 (6 bases). The CDR3 is made up of 12 amino acids. In germline, CDR1 is SQVTM, CDR2 ANQGSEA. V was trimmed by 6 bases and J by 3 bases, leaving 12 bases between them.

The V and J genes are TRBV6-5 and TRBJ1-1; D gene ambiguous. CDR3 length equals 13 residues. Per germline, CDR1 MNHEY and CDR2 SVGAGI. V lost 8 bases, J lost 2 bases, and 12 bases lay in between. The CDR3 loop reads CASVGDYNTEAFF. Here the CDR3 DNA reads TGTGCCAGCGTTGGAGATTATAACACTGAAGCTTTCTTT.

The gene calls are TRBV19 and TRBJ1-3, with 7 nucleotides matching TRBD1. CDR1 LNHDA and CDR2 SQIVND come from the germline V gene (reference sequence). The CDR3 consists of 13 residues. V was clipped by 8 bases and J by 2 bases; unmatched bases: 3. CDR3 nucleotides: TGTGCCAGTGCGACAGGGCCTGGAAACACCATATATTTT. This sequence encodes CASATGPGNTIYF.